This T cell receptor beta chain was recovered during a study of spatial heterogeneity in lung cancer. Described time point: blood at routine non-recurrence follow-up after resection. TCRdb ran MiXCR on the 5' RACE reads and lists one entry per CDR3 protein. There are about 94,000 distinct CDR3 sequences in the sample; approximately 19% occur only once, and about a fifth lies in the top ten. This clonotype showed up just a few times. The origin of this receptor is a male donor with early-stage non-small cell lung cancer. The specimen comprised PBMCs, sampled at follow-up.

Here the CDR3 reads CASSPDSLIRTQYF. The CDR3 coding sequence is TGCGCCAGCAGCCCAGACTCCTTAATTAGGACCCAGTACTTC. This sequence joins TRBV4-1 and TRBJ2-5; D unclear. The length of the CDR3 is 14 residues. Germline assignment: CDR1 MGHRA and CDR2 YSYEKL. With 4 bases removed from V and 7 bases from J, the gap between germline ends came to 16 bases.